Shown below are 25 T cell receptor beta chains from a single sample sequenced in a study of beta chain features in type 1 diabetes. Every isolated RNA sample was fully reverse transcribed, so sequencing captured expressed TCRB transcripts. Some clones are missing from TCRdb's copy, which holds only in-frame ones; the method was immunoSEQ multiplex PCR. The repertoire has just over 450,000 clones, 25% to 35% of them found once; the top ten carry about 0.065%. Sequencing was performed on naive CD4+ T cells from blood. The receptors here all came from a man in his late teens or twenties in good health.

A few counts support this clone. The V call is TRBV5-1, the J call TRBJ2-5; tentative D call: TRBD1 (6 bases). This CDR3 contains 14 residues. Germline lookup yields CDR1 SGHRS and CDR2 YFSETQ. The germline V and J ends were trimmed by 3 bases and 4 bases, with 13 bases remaining between them. The CDR3 DNA is TGCGCCAGCAGCTCCGCGACAGGTCGAGAGACCCAGTACTTC. The encoded protein is CASSSATGRETQYF.

This clone turned up a few times. V usage is TRBV30 and J usage is TRBJ1-2; perhaps TRBD1 as D (5 bases). The length of the CDR3 is 14 residues. Germline CDR1 GTSNPN, CDR2 SVGIG (reference sequence). The V end lost 2 bases, the J end lost 5 bases, and 15 bases lay between the germline ends. The DNA for the CDR3 is TGTGCCTGGAGTCCGGGACCAACGCAATATGGCTACACCTTC. Translated, it gives CAWSPGPTQYGYTF.

V usage is TRBV9 and J usage is TRBJ2-7; possible D gene TRBD2, 5 bases. In germline, CDR1 is SGDLS, CDR2 YYNGEE. CDR3 length: 13 amino acids. V gave up 4 bases and J gave up 4 bases, with 12 bases separating them. The CDR3 DNA is TGTGCCAGCAGCCCTACTTGGAGGTACGAGCAGTACTTC. Encoded protein: CASSPTWRYEQYF. Full variable domain (outside the CDR3, taken from reference TRBV9 and TRBJ2-7): DSGVTQTPKHLITATGQRVTLRCSPRSGDLSVYWYQQSLDQGLQFLIQYYNGEERAKGNILERFSAQQFPDLHSELNLSSLELGDSALYFCASSPTWRYEQYFGPGTRLTVT.

The chain is built from TRBV30 and TRBJ2-7; a possible D gene is TRBD1 (6 bases). Germline CDR1 and CDR2: GTSNPN and SVGIG (reference sequence). V was pared by 0 bases and J by 5 bases, with 20 bases between. This CDR3 is 16 amino acids long. The DNA for the CDR3 is TGTGCCTGGAGTGTTCTAGACAGGAGATTGTTCGACGAGCAGTACTTC. Translating gives CAWSVLDRRLFDEQYF.

As concerns this clone: The same CDR3 also results from other DNA sequences found in this sample. CDR3 protein: CASSRDRGEETQYF. The CDR3 nucleotides are TGTGCCAGCAGCCGAGACAGGGGGGAAGAGACCCAGTACTTC. The chain couples TRBV5-4 to TRBJ2-5, with 9 bases matching TRBD1. This CDR3 is built from 14 residues. Germline CDR1 SGHNT, CDR2 YYREEE (reference sequence). Germline trimming cut 4 bases from V and 3 bases from J; bases unmatched to any gene: 4.

This sequence joins TRBV7-9 and TRBJ2-5; 7 bases fit TRBD1. Germline assignment: CDR1 SEHNR and CDR2 FQNEAQ (reference sequence). The CDR3 is 15 amino acids. V was pared by 3 bases and J by 1 base, with 5 bases of the junction left unmatched. Here the CDR3 DNA reads TGTGCCAGCAGCTTGCTGGGGACAGCCCAAGAGACCCAGTACTTC. This sequence encodes CASSLLGTAQETQYF.

This rearrangement joins TRBV7-9 to TRBJ1-1; 7 bases agree with TRBD1. This CDR3 region has 15 residues. The germline V gene encodes CDR1 SEHNR and CDR2 FQNEAQ (reference sequence). J gave up 3 bases and V 1 base, and 5 bases lay outside the gene matches. Here the CDR3 DNA reads TGTGCCAGCAGCTTAGGACAGGGTTTCTACACTGAAGCTTTCTTT. Amino acid sequence: CASSLGQGFYTEAFF.

This chain joins TRBV5-1 and TRBJ2-7; a possible D gene is TRBD1 (5 bases). Per germline, CDR1 SGHRS and CDR2 YFSETQ. V was cut by 4 bases and J by 5 bases, with 22 bases left in between. The CDR3 consists of 16 residues. This chain's CDR3 is CASSRDPLTALNEQYF. In DNA, the CDR3 is TGCGCCAGCAGCCGAGACCCCTTGACAGCCCTAAACGAGCAGTACTTC.

The rearrangement uses TRBV5-1 and TRBJ2-7; D not resolved. Trimming removed 4 bases at V and 5 bases at J, with 16 bases between. Germline values: CDR1 SGHRS, CDR2 YFSETQ. The CDR3 loop spans 14 amino acids. Written as DNA, the CDR3 is TGCGCCAGCAGCAGGCTTGCCTCGGGCGACGAGCAGTACTTC. Residues: CASSRLASGDEQYF.

The CDR3 sequence is CSVAGVVKNIQYF. CDR3 DNA: TGCAGCGTTGCAGGGGTGGTCAAAAACATTCAGTACTTC. The rearrangement links TRBV29-1 to TRBJ2-4; the D gene is possibly TRBD1 (6 bases). The CDR3 spans 13 residues. The V and J ends lost 4 bases and 3 bases respectively, with 10 bases between them. In germline, CDR1 is SQVTM, CDR2 ANQGSEA.

This clone turned up a few times. The chain carries TRBV6-1 and TRBJ2-5; D is ambiguous. The CDR3 has 13 amino acids. V lost 6 bases and J 5 bases, leaving 13 bases between the germline ends. Germline CDR1 MNHNS, CDR2 SASEGT. The CDR3 loop reads CASRRQGEETQYF. In nucleotides, the CDR3 is TGTGCCAGCAGGAGGCAAGGAGAGGAGACCCAGTACTTC.

This chain joins TRBV7-9 and TRBJ2-3; the D gene is possibly TRBD1 (5 bases). From germline, CDR1 is SEHNR and CDR2 FQNEAQ (reference sequence). The CDR3 spans 14 residues. Trimming shortened V by 5 bases and J by 5 bases, and 14 bases separated the two germline ends. The CDR3, as DNA: TGTGCCAGCAGCCGCCAGGGCCTCCAAGATACGCAGTATTTT. Translated, it gives CASSRQGLQDTQYF.

The V and J genes are TRBV28 and TRBJ2-7; tentatively, D is TRBD1 (6 bases). The germline V and J ends were trimmed by 6 bases and 7 bases, with 19 bases remaining between them. Germline values: CDR1 MDHEN, CDR2 SYDVKM. CDR3 length: 14 residues. The CDR3 DNA sequence: TGTGCCAGCAGGGGGGCCGGGACGGAAAGGGAGCAGTACTTC. It encodes CASRGAGTEREQYF.

In this sample, this clone turned up a few times. V and J are TRBV28 and TRBJ2-7; perhaps TRBD2 as D (6 bases). The length of the CDR3 is 12 residues. The V and J ends lost 6 bases and 5 bases respectively, with 11 bases between them. Germline V CDR1 and CDR2: MDHEN, SYDVKM. The CDR3 is CASRVRGDEQYF. The CDR3 coding sequence is TGTGCCAGCAGAGTGCGGGGAGACGAGCAGTACTTC.

The chain joins TRBV9 to TRBJ2-5, with a tentative D call TRBD2 (5 bases). The J call may not be correct, given that the DNA end is closer to TRBJ2-7. This CDR3 has 15 residues. Germline V gene sequence: CDR1 SGDLS, CDR2 YYNGEE. The CDR3 nucleotides are TGTGCCAGCAGCCCTTCGGGGTTGAGCTCCTACGAGCAGTACTTC. As protein: CASSPSGLSSYEQYF.

This clone came up a few times. CDR3 sequence reads: CSIAEADLAKNIQYF. The DNA for the CDR3 is TGCAGCATCGCAGAGGCAGACCTAGCCAAAAACATTCAGTACTTC. This chain links TRBV29-1 with TRBJ2-4; D is unresolved. V gave up 8 bases and J gave up 0 bases, with 17 bases separating them. CDR1 and CDR2 (germline): SQVTM, ANQGSEA. The CDR3 covers 15 residues.

The sample holds a few counts of this clone. This chain joins TRBV19 and TRBJ2-2, with TRBD1 matching over 10 bases. The CDR3 totals 14 residues. Looked up from germline, CDR1 is LNHDA and CDR2 is SQIVND (reference sequence). V shed 6 bases, J shed 3 bases, and the junction held 1 base outside the gene matches. CDR3 in amino acids: CASRGTGDTGELFF. DNA for the CDR3: TGTGCCAGTAGAGGGACAGGGGACACCGGGGAGCTGTTTTTT.

This clone was picked up one time. The chain recombines TRBV11-2 with TRBJ2-3, with 11 bases that match TRBD2. Germline values: CDR1 SGHAT, CDR2 FQNNGV. The V segment lost 6 bases and the J segment 4 bases; nucleotides outside the gene matches: 6. This CDR3 has 15 residues. The CDR3 nucleotides read TGTGCCAGCAGGAACCTAGCGGGAGGCGCAGATACGCAGTATTTT. Encoded protein: CASRNLAGGADTQYF.

The rearrangement links TRBV2 to TRBJ2-7; D is unresolved. The CDR3 contains 11 residues. Trimming shortened V by 11 bases and J by 4 bases, and 12 bases separated the two germline ends. Germline CDR1 is SNHLY and CDR2 is FYNNEI. CDR3 protein: CASKRSYEQYF. CDR3 nucleotides: TGTGCCTCAAAAAGGAGTTACGAGCAGTACTTC.

The chain employs TRBV10-3 and TRBJ2-7; no definite D call. Trimming cost V 6 bases and J 2 bases, with 11 bases left between them. CDR1 ENHRY and CDR2 SYGVKD come from the germline V gene. The CDR3 spans 13 residues. CDR3 amino acids: CAISRLGAYEQYF. Written as DNA, the CDR3 is TGTGCCATCAGCCGGTTAGGAGCCTACGAGCAGTACTTC.

The chain joins TRBV30 to TRBJ2-7; 11 nucleotides match TRBD1. The CDR3 runs 13 residues. CDR1 is GTSNPN and CDR2 is SVGIG in the germline V gene (reference sequence). Germline trimming cut 3 bases from V and 6 bases from J; bases unmatched to any gene: 4. CDR3 residues: CAWSGTGGGEQYF. DNA of the CDR3: TGTGCCTGGAGCGGGACAGGGGGTGGCGAGCAGTACTTC.

The CDR3 DNA sequence: TGTGCCAGCAGCCCAGCGGGAGGGCCTACCTACAATGAGCAGTTCTTC. It yields the protein CASSPAGGPTYNEQFF. V and J are TRBV9 and TRBJ2-1; 10 nucleotides agree with TRBD2. With 4 bases clipped from V and 2 bases from J, the junction kept 6 bases outside the gene matches. Germline V CDR1 and CDR2: SGDLS, YYNGEE. The CDR3 contains 16 residues.

The V and J genes are TRBV9 and TRBJ2-5; D remains unclear. V lost 1 base to trimming and J lost 4 bases, with 14 bases between them. Germline CDR1 is SGDLS and CDR2 is YYNGEE. The CDR3 extends over 15 amino acids. Here the CDR3 reads CASSVSPLVGETQYF. The DNA of the CDR3 is TGTGCCAGCAGCGTATCCCCCCTAGTAGGAGAGACCCAGTACTTC.

J is TRBJ2-6 and V is TRBV2; no reliable D call. The germline V gene has CDR1 SNHLY and CDR2 FYNNEI. The CDR3 totals 14 residues. V gave up 6 bases and J gave up 1 base, with 7 bases separating them. For the CDR3, the DNA is TGTGCCAGCAGGGGATTTTCTGGGGCCAACGTCCTGACTTTC. Encoded protein: CASRGFSGANVLTF.

This clone was detected a few times. J is TRBJ2-1 and V is TRBV29-1; possible D gene TRBD2, 6 bases. V was trimmed by 5 bases and J by 8 bases, leaving 13 bases between them. CDR3 length: 12 residues. Germline V gene sequence: CDR1 SQVTM, CDR2 ANQGSEA. CDR3 in DNA: TGCAGCGTTCTACTAGCCACCGATGAGCAGTTCTTC. Protein product: CSVLLATDEQFF.